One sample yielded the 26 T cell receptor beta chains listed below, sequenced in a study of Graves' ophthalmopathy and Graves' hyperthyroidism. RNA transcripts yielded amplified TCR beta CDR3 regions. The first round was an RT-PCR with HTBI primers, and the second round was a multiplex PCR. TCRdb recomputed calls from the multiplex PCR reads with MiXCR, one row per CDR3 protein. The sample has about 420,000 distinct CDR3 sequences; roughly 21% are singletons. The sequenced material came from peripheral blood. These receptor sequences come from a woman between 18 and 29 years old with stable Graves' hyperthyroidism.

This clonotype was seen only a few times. This CDR3 is CASSYSVAGLAGGPARQETQYF. The CDR3 nucleotides read TGTGCCAGCAGTTACTCTGTAGCCGGACTAGCGGGAGGGCCCGCCCGCCAAGAGACCCAGTACTTC. The rearrangement links TRBV6-2 or TRBV6-3 to TRBJ2-5, with 15 positions matching TRBD2. The ends lost 0 bases at V and 1 base at J; junction bases unmatched: 15. CDR1 and CDR2 (germline): MNHEY, SVGEGT. There are 22 residues in the CDR3.

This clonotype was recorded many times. For the CDR3, the DNA is TGCGCCAGCAGCAAAATACAGGGTGACACTGAAGCTTTCTTT. Amino acids: CASSKIQGDTEAFF. The rearrangement uses TRBV5-1 and TRBJ1-1, with D tentatively TRBD1 (6 bases). Germline CDR1 reads SGHRS; CDR2 reads YFSETQ. V dropped 4 bases and J dropped 3 bases, with 13 bases sitting between them. The CDR3 contains 14 residues.

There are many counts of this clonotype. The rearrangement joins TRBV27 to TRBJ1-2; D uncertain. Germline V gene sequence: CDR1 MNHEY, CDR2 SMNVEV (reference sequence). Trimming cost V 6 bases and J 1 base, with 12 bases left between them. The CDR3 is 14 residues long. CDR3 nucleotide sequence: TGTGCCAGCAGCCCGTGGGGAAATAACTATGGCTACACCTTC. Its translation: CASSPWGNNYGYTF.

The CDR3, as DNA: TGTGCCAGCAGAACCTCGAACGGGTTGGGCTACACCTTC. It translates to CASRTSNGLGYTF. The chain combines TRBV12-3 or TRBV12-4 with TRBJ1-2; no clear D. The germline V and J ends were trimmed by 6 bases and 8 bases, with 16 bases remaining between them. The CDR3 length is 13 residues.

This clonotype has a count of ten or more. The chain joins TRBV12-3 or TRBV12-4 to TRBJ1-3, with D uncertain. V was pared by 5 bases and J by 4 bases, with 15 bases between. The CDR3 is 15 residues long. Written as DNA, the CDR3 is TGTGCCAGCAGTCCCCGACAAGGGCGAGGAAACACCATATATTTT. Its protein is CASSPRQGRGNTIYF.

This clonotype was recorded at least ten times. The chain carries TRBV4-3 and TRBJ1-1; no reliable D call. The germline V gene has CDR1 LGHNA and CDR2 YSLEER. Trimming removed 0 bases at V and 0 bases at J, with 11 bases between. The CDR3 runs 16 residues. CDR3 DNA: TGCGCCAGCAGCCAAGATAATAGCCAGCTGAACACTGAAGCTTTCTTT. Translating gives CASSQDNSQLNTEAFF.

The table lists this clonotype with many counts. This chain's CDR3 is CASSPYWREGSEQYF. CDR3 nucleotides: TGTGCCAGCAGCCCCTACTGGCGGGAGGGTAGCGAGCAGTACTTC. V gene TRBV7-6 combines with J gene TRBJ2-7, with 9 bases identical to TRBD2. Germline loops: CDR1 SGHVS, CDR2 FNYEAQ. This CDR3 region has 15 residues. The V gene end was trimmed by 5 bases and the J gene end by 6 bases; junction bases not matched to a gene: 11.

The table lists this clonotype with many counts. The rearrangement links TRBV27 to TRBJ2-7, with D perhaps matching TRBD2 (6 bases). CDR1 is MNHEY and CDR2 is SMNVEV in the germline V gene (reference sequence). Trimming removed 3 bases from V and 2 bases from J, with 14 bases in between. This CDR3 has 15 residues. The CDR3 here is CASSFLALVPYEQYF. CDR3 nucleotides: TGTGCCAGCAGTTTTCTAGCGTTAGTTCCCTACGAGCAGTACTTC.

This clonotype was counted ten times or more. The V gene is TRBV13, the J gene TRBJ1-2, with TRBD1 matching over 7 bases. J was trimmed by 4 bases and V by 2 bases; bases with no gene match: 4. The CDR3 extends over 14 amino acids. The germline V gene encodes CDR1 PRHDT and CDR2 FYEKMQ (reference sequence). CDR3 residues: CASSLRGRGYGYTF. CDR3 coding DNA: TGTGCCAGCAGCTTAAGGGGGCGCGGCTATGGCTACACCTTC. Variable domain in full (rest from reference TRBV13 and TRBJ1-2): AAGVIQSPRHLIKEKRETATLKCYPIPRHDTVYWYQQGPGQDPQFLISFYEKMQSDKGSIPDRFSAQQFSDYHSELNMSSLELGDSALYFCASSLRGRGYGYTFGSGTRLTVV.

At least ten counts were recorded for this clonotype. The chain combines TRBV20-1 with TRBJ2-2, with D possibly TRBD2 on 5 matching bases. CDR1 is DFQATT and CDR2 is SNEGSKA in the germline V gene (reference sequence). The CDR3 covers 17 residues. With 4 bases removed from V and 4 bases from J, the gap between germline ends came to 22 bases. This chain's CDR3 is CSATPFRPIAGTGELFF. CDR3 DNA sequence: TGCAGTGCTACTCCCTTCCGTCCGATCGCGGGCACCGGGGAGCTGTTTTTT.

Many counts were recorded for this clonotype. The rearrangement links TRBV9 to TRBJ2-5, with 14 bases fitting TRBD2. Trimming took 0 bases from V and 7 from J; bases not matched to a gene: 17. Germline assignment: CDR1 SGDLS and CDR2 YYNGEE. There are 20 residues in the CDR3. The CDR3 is CASSVGPKAGLAGAEGTQYF. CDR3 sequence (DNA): TGTGCCAGCAGCGTAGGTCCGAAGGCGGGACTAGCGGGAGCGGAGGGGACCCAGTACTTC.

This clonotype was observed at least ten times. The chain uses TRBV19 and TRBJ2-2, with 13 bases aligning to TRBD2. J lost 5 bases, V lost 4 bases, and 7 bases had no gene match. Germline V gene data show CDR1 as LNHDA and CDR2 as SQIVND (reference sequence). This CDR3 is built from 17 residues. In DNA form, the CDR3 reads TGTGCCAGTAGTACCCGGACTAGCGGGAGAGGTACCGGGGAGCTGTTTTTT. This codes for CASSTRTSGRGTGELFF. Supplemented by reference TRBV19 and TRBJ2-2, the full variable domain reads DGGITQSPKYLFRKEGQNVTLSCEQNLNHDAMYWYRQDPGQGLRLIYYSQIVNDFQKGDIAEGYSVSREKKESFPLTVTSAQKNPTAFYLCASSTRTSGRGTGELFFGEGSRLTVL.

DNA of the CDR3: TGTGCCAGCAGCCAAGGACACTCCTACGAGCAGTACTTC. Translated, it gives CASSQGHSYEQYF. The J gene is TRBJ2-7, the V gene TRBV28; TRBD1 might be the D (5 bases). Trimming shortened V by 6 bases and J by 0 bases, and 9 bases separated the two germline ends. The CDR3 runs to 13 residues. CDR1 and CDR2 (germline): MDHEN, SYDVKM.

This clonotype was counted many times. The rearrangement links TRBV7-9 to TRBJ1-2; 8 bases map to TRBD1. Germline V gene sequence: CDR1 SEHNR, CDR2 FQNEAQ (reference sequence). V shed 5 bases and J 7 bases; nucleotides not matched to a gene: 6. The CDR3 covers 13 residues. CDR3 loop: CASSLQDRAGYTF. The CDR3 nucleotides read TGTGCCAGCAGCCTCCAGGACAGGGCTGGCTACACCTTC.

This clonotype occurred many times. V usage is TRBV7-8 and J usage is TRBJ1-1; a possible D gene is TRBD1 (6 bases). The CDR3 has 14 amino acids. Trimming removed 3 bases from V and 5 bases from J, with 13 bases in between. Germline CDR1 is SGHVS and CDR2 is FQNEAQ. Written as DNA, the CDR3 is TGTGCCAGCAGCTTTGCAGGGGTCTCAACTGAAGCTTTCTTT. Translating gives CASSFAGVSTEAFF. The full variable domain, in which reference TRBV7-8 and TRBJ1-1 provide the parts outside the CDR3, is GAGVSQSPRYKVAKRGQDVALRCDPISGHVSLFWYQQALGQGPEFLTYFQNEAQLDKSGLPSDRFFAERPEGSVSTLKIQRTQQEDSAVYLCASSFAGVSTEAFFGQGTRLTVV.

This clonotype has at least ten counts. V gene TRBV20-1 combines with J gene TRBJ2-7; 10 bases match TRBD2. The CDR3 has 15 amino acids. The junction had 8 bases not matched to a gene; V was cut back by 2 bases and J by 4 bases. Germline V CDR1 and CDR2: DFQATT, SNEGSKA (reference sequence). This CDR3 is CSARKSLAGAYEQYF. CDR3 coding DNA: TGCAGTGCTAGAAAGTCCCTAGCGGGAGCATACGAGCAGTACTTC.

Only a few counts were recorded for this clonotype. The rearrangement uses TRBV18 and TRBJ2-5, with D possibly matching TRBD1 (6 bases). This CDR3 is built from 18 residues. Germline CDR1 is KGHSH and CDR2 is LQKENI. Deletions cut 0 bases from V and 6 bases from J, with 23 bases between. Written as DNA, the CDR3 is TGTGCCAGCTCACCACCGGCTCTCGTTTACAGGGTGAGGAAGACCCAGTACTTC. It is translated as CASSPPALVYRVRKTQYF.

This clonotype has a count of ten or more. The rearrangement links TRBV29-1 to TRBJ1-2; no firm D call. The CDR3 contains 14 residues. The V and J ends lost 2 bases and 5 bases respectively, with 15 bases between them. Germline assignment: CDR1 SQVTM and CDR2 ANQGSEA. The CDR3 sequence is CSVENFLIPYGYTF. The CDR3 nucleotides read TGCAGCGTTGAAAACTTCCTTATCCCGTATGGCTACACCTTC.

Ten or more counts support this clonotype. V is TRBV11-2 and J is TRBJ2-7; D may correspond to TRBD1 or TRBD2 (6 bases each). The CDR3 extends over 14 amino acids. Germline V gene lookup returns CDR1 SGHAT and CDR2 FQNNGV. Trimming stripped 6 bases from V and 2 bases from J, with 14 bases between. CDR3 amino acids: CASRGGGSTYEQYF. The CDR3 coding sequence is TGTGCCAGCAGAGGGGGAGGATCAACCTACGAGCAGTACTTC. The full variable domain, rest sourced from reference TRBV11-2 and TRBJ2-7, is EAGVAQSPRYKIIEKRQSVAFWCNPISGHATLYWYQQILGQGPKLLIQFQNNGVVDDSQLPKDRFSAERLKGVDSTLKIQPAKLEDSAVYLCASRGGGSTYEQYFGPGTRLTVT.

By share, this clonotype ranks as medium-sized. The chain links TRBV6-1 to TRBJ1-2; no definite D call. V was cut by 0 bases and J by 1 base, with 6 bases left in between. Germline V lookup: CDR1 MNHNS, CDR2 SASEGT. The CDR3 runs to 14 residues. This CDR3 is CASSEAPDNYGYTF. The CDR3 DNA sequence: TGTGCCAGCAGTGAAGCTCCGGATAACTATGGCTACACCTTC.

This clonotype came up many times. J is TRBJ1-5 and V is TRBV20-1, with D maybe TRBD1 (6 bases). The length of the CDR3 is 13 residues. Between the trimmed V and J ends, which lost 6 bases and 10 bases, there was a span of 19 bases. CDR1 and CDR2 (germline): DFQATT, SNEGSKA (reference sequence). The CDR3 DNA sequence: TGCAGTGCAACCCTGGGGGGCTTCCAACCCCAGCATTTT. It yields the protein CSATLGGFQPQHF.

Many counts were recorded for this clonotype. The CDR3 here is CASSDMHSSYEQYF. The CDR3, as DNA: TGTGCCAGCAGTGACATGCACTCTTCCTACGAGCAGTACTTC. The chain combines TRBV2 with TRBJ2-7, with no clear D. Per the germline V gene, CDR1 is SNHLY and CDR2 is FYNNEI. CDR3 size: 14 residues. V was shortened by 3 bases and J by 1 base, with 10 bases between the two germline ends.

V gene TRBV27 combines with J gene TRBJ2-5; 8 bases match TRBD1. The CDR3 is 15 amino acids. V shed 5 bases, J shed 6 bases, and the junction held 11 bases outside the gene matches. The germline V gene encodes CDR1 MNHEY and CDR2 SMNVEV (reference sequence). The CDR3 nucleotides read TGTGCCAGCAGTCCGCTGAGTCAGGGGGCTAAGACCCAGTACTTC. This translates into CASSPLSQGAKTQYF.

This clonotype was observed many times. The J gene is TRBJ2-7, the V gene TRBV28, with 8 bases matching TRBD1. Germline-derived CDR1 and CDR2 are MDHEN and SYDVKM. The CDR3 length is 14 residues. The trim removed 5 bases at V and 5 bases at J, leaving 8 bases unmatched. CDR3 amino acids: CASSKRTGIDEQYF. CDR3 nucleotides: TGTGCCAGCAGTAAAAGGACAGGGATAGACGAGCAGTACTTC.

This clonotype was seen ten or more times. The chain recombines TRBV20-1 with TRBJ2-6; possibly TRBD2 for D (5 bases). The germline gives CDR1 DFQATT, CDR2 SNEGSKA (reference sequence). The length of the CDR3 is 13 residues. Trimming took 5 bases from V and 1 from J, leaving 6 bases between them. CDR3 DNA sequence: TGCAGTGCTTGGGAGTCTGGGGCCAACGTCCTGACTTTC. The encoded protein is CSAWESGANVLTF.

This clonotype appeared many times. This CDR3 reads CASSELGFLDTEAFF. The CDR3 coding sequence is TGTGCCAGCAGTGAATTAGGTTTCTTGGACACTGAAGCTTTCTTT. The chain couples TRBV6-1 to TRBJ1-1; D is unresolved. This CDR3 contains 15 residues. Trimming removed 2 bases at V and 3 bases at J, with 13 bases between. CDR1 is MNHNS and CDR2 is SASEGT in the germline V gene.